The sequence of this T cell receptor beta chain was determined in a study of breast tumors, draining lymph nodes, adjacent tissues. Study conclusions and caveats: Luminal-like breast cancer showed significantly higher tumor–nontumor repertoire similarity than basal-like. Tumor repertoires ranked between lymph nodes and nontumor tissue in diversity, with V and J gene preferences. Data only fit, rather than demonstrated, lymph node origin of most tumor T cells. Findings are consistent with lymph node origin and intratumoral expansion of most tumor T cells.

Axillary draining lymph nodes of breast cancer patients supplied the node samples. V was pared by 8 bases and J by 3 bases, with 6 bases between. Looked up from germline, CDR1 is WSHSY and CDR2 is SAAADI. The CDR3 length is 11 residues. This clonotype was counted ten times or more. What it recognizes is unknown. Using its own MiXCR run on the multiplex PCR reads, TCRdb lists one record per CDR3 protein. The table shows around 300,000 distinct CDR3 sequences, with about 30% occurring only once. Sequencing used axillary lymph node tissue. The source is a female donor with breast cancer. Some clones in this sample may be carry-over from other donors' samples. The genes are TRBV10-2 and TRBJ2-3; D possibly corresponds to TRBD1 (6 bases). The CDR3 nucleotides are TGCGCCAGCGGACAGACAGATACGCAGTATTTT. Translated, it gives CASGQTDTQYF.